The clone carrying this TCR beta chain was seen repeatedly, ten times or more. As yet, its antigen is unknown. The data derive from a study of T cells in Graves' hyperthyroidism and ophthalmopathy. Study results and caveats: Ophthalmopathy, which appeared later, was predicted by the model a median around 6.5 months before onset. Most clonotypes expanded in thyroid above 0.001 were likewise present in blood.

The V gene's germline CDR1 is MNHEY and CDR2 SVGAGI. The CDR3 sequence is 13 residues long. Trimming removed 0 bases at V and 5 bases at J, with 8 bases between. Thyroid ultrasound, orbital computed tomography, clinical symptoms, and serum thyroxine and TRAb underpinned diagnoses. Using RNA transcripts as the source, TCR beta CDR3 regions were amplified. Carried out on the TCR CDR3, a first-round RT-PCR used the HTBI primer set. TCRdb re-called the multiplex PCR reads through MiXCR, storing one row per CDR3 protein. The repertoire holds hundreds of thousands of distinct CDR3 sequences, with around 15% as singletons.

Sequenced: blood. The chain is built from TRBV6-5 and TRBJ2-7; D is ambiguous. The receptor comes from a middle-aged woman with Graves' ophthalmopathy. The CDR3 bases are TGTGCCAGCAGTTACTCACGGTTAAACGAGCAGTACTTC. It encodes CASSYSRLNEQYF.